This T cell receptor (beta chain) was observed in a study of blood T cell repertoires in COVID-19. As for the study in general: T cells, B-cell-depleted T cells, or PBMCs provided the cDNA or gDNA that served as material.

The protocol was immunoSEQ multiplex PCR, while the TCRdb copy is restricted to in-frame clones and leaves out a portion. The table shows over 200,000 clones, with 83% occurring only once. Deletions cut 0 bases from V and 5 bases from J, with 5 bases between. The CDR3 loop spans 13 amino acids. Germline V gene sequence: CDR1 SGHTA, CDR2 FQGNSA. The Seattle site enrolled patients during active infection and followed them longitudinally. The receptor was isolated from a woman aged 30 to 39 with COVID-19, enrolled during active disease. V and J are TRBV7-2 and TRBJ2-1, with no clear D. Specimen: peripheral blood. This CDR3 is CASSLARNNEQFF. DNA of the CDR3: TGTGCCAGCAGCTTAGCGAGAAACAATGAGCAGTTCTTC.